These T cell receptor beta chains were read from a single sample in a study of T-cell reconstitution after alpha-beta-depleted transplantation in children. TCRdb re-called the PCR reads through MiXCR, storing one row per CDR3 protein. In the table there are some 460,000 distinct CDR3 sequences, under 20% of which are singletons. Material: PBMCs, mostly from graft donor cells, obtained 360 days after TCRalphabeta/CD19-depleted stem cell transplant. These receptors originate from a boy in the first two years of life who had a stem cell transplant for Wiskott-Aldrich syndrome, so the T cells may come from the graft donor. Each CDR3 is given with its conserved first and last residue. The D gene is left open where the match is weak. Some rows mark clone size as missing; the rest say once, few, many or name a class of expanded clone.

CDR3 protein | CDR3 DNA | clone size | D gene | J gene | V gene
CASSQGAGNQPQHF | TGCGCCAGCAGTCAGGGGGCGGGCAATCAGCCCCAGCATTTT | NA | TRBD1 | TRBJ1-5 | TRBV10-2
CATLGGYNEQFF | TGTGCCACCCTAGGTGGTTACAATGAGCAGTTCTTC | NA | NA | TRBJ2-1 | TRBV15
CASSLEMWGYSYNEQFF | TGTGCCAGCAGCTTAGAGATGTGGGGGTACTCCTACAATGAGCAGTTCTTC | few | NA | TRBJ2-1 | TRBV7-9
CASSPRDWETQYF | TGCGCCAGCAGCCCAAGGGACTGGGAGACCCAGTACTTC | NA | NA | TRBJ2-5 | TRBV4-1
CASSLTSEQFF | TGCGCCAGCAGCTTGACGAGCGAGCAGTTCTTC | few | NA | TRBJ2-1 | TRBV5-1
CASSLKAGGYTQYF | TGTGCCAGCAGCTTAAAGGCGGGGGGCTATACGCAGTATTTT | NA | TRBD2 | TRBJ2-3 | TRBV7-8
CASSSSTYQETQYF | TGTGCCAGCAGTAGCTCTACCTACCAAGAGACCCAGTACTTC | few | NA | TRBJ2-5 | TRBV6-2/TRBV6-3
CASSSRTGEFTEAFF | TGCGCCAGCAGCTCCCGGACAGGGGAATTCACTGAAGCTTTCTTT | NA | TRBD1 | TRBJ1-1 | TRBV5-1
CSVGALAGLLYEQYF | TGCAGCGTTGGGGCCCTAGCGGGACTGCTCTACGAGCAGTACTTC | few | TRBD2 | TRBJ2-7 | TRBV29-1
CASSPGYQETQYF | TGTGCCAGCTCACCAGGGTATCAAGAGACCCAGTACTTC | many | NA | TRBJ2-5 | TRBV18
CASSLARGGNQPQHF | TGTGCCAGCAGCTTAGCCAGGGGAGGCAATCAGCCCCAGCATTTT | NA | NA | TRBJ1-5 | TRBV7-2
CASSLVPGLAGDRLGTGELFF | TGTGCCAGCAGCTTAGTTCCGGGACTAGCGGGGGACCGCCTTGGCACCGGGGAGCTGTTTTTT | few | TRBD2 | TRBJ2-2 | TRBV7-6
CASSVADRNTGELFF | TGTGCCAGCAGCGTAGCAGACAGGAACACCGGGGAGCTGTTTTTT | few | NA | TRBJ2-2 | TRBV9
CASRTGGSGTQYF | TGTGCCAGCAGAACGGGGGGTAGCGGGACCCAGTACTTC | few | TRBD2 | TRBJ2-5 | TRBV12-3/TRBV12-4
CASSSYRLAGGETQYF | TGTGCCAGCAGCTCGTACCGACTAGCGGGAGGAGAGACCCAGTACTTC | NA | TRBD2 | TRBJ2-5 | TRBV7-2
CASSVPGRQALRETQYF | TGCGCCAGCAGTGTCCCTGGAAGGCAGGCCTTGAGGGAGACCCAGTACTTC | NA | NA | TRBJ2-5 | TRBV10-1
CASTPGRGKEKLFF | TGTGCCAGCACCCCGGGTCGGGGGAAGGAAAAACTGTTTTTT | NA | NA | TRBJ1-4 | TRBV12-3/TRBV12-4
CASSLGPLGTGELFF | TGTGCCAGCAGCTTAGGCCCACTGGGCACCGGGGAGCTGTTTTTT | NA | NA | TRBJ2-2 | TRBV11-2
CASSLSPVSDYGYTF | TGTGCCAGCAGTTTAAGTCCGGTCTCGGACTATGGCTACACCTTC | few | NA | TRBJ1-2 | TRBV28
CASSLTHTRQETQYF | TGCGCCAGCAGCTTGACCCATACCCGACAAGAGACCCAGTACTTC | few | NA | TRBJ2-5 | TRBV5-1
CASSQDGGGEETQYF | TGTGCCAGCAGCCAAGATGGGGGAGGCGAAGAGACCCAGTACTTC | few | NA | TRBJ2-5 | TRBV3-1